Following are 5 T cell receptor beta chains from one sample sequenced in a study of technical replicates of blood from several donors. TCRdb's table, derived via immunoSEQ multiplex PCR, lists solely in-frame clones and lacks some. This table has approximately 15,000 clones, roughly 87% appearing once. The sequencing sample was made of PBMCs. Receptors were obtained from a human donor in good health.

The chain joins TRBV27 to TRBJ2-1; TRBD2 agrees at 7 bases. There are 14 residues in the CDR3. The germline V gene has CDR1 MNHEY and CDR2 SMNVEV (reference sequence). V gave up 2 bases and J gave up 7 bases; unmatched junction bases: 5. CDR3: CASSLGVAGNEQFF. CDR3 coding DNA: TGTGCCAGCAGTTTAGGGGTAGCGGGTAATGAGCAGTTCTTC.

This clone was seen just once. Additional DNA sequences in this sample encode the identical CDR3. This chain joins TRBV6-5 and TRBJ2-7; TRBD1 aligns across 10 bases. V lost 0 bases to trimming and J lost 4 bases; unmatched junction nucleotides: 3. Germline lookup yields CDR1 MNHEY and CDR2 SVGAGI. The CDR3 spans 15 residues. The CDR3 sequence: CASSYSKGQGYEQYF. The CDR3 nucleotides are TGTGCCAGCAGTTACTCGAAGGGACAGGGGTACGAGCAGTACTTC.

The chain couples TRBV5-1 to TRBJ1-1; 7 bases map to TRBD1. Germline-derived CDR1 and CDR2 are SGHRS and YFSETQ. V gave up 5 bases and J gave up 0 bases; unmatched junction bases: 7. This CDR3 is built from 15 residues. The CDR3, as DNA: TGCGCCAGCAGATATAACAGGGGCCTGAACACTGAAGCTTTCTTT. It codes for CASRYNRGLNTEAFF.

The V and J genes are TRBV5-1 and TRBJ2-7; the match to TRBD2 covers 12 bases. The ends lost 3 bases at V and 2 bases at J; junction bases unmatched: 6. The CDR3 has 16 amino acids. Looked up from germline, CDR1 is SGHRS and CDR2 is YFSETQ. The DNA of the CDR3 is TGCGCCAGCAGCTCCTCTTCTAGCGGGAGGGCCTACGAGCAGTACTTC. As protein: CASSSSSSGRAYEQYF.

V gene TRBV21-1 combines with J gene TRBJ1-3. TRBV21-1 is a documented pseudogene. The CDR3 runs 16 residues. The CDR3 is CASSKSRADSGNTIYF. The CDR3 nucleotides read TGTGCCAGCAGCAAGAGTCGTGCGGACTCTGGAAACACCATATATTTT.